Listed here are 3 T cell receptor beta chains from one sample, sequenced in a study of regulatory T cells in long-lasting Graves disease. Time point reported: persistent/refractory GD, antithyroid drugs over 5 years with positive TRAb. PBMC RNA served as the TCR library source. CDR3-region Arm-PCR and iRepertoire HTBI primers produced the TCR beta libraries. One entry per CDR3 protein, called by TCRdb with MiXCR from the multiplex PCR reads. Among around 460,000 distinct CDR3 sequences listed, 20% to 25% were seen once. Sequencing was performed on peripheral blood mononuclear cells (PBMCs), taken when the disease was refractory, from a patient treated with antithyroid drugs. These receptors all stem from a female donor with Graves disease.

The rearrangement links TRBV7-9 to TRBJ2-1; 8 bases are shared with TRBD2. V was pared by 0 bases and J by 7 bases, with 5 bases of the junction left unmatched. Germline lookup yields CDR1 SEHNR and CDR2 FQNEAQ (reference sequence). CDR3 length: 15 amino acids. CDR3 DNA sequence: TGTGCCAGCAGCTTAGCTAGCGGGATTAAAAATGAGCAGTTCTTC. Its translation is CASSLASGIKNEQFF.

The chain is built from TRBV25-1 and TRBJ2-3; D might be TRBD1 or TRBD2, each matching 5 bases. The germline V and J ends were trimmed by 2 bases and 3 bases, with 9 bases remaining between them. The CDR3 loop spans 14 amino acids. Germline V gene sequence: CDR1 MGHDK, CDR2 SYGVNS. CDR3 DNA sequence: TGTGCCAGCAGTGAACTAGCAGGGACAGATACGCAGTATTTT. Translated: CASSELAGTDTQYF.

This clonotype was observed a handful of times. The chain couples TRBV11-3 to TRBJ2-7, with 11 bases fitting TRBD1. The CDR3 contains 15 residues. Trimming took 4 bases from V and 5 from J; bases not matched to a gene: 7. The germline V gene has CDR1 SGHNT and CDR2 YENEEA. The CDR3 nucleotides are TGTGCCAGCAGCTCGTCGGGACAGGGGGACGACGAGCAGTACTTC. Translated, it gives CASSSSGQGDDEQYF.